One T cell receptor beta chain is described in this entry. The assay was immunoSEQ multiplex PCR, and TCRdb's table has in-frame clones only and misses some. The table records tens of thousands of clones, approximately 96% of them present only once. The germline V gene encodes CDR1 MDHEN and CDR2 SYDVKM. Trimming cost V 5 bases and J 5 bases; bases outside gene matches: 14. The CDR3 has 16 amino acids. This sample was included in a study of T cells after somatic rescue of genetic block. The TCR sequence derives from a child younger than two. The sample taken for sequencing was peripheral blood mononuclear cells (PBMCs). The chain combines TRBV28 with TRBJ2-7; TRBD1 aligns across 8 bases. CDR3: CASSPMMDRVIHEQYF. As DNA, the CDR3 is TGTGCCAGCAGTCCGATGATGGACAGGGTTATCCACGAGCAGTACTTC. Using reference TRBV28 and TRBJ2-7 for the parts outside the CDR3, the full variable domain is DVKVTQSSRYLVKRTGEKVFLECVQDMDHENMFWYRQDPGLGLRLIYFSYDVKMKEKGDIPEGYSVSREKKERFSLILESASTNQTSMYLCASSPMMDRVIHEQYFGPGTRLTVT.